These 32 T cell receptor beta chains came from one sample sequenced in a study of human T cells and chemical hapten exposure. TCRdb processed the RACE reads anew with MiXCR; each CDR3 protein has one entry. Of 84,000 or so distinct CDR3 sequences in the sample, more than 8.5% were seen once. Specified time point: patch test 2, 6 weeks after DPC sensitization. Noted treatment: therapeutic diphenylcyclopropenone sensitization with weekly scalp DPC. The input for sequencing was whole blood, taken in connection with sensitization to the hapten diphenylcyclopropenone (DPC). The receptors here all came from a woman in her 30s with alopecia areata. Some clones in this sample may be carry-over from other donors' samples.

This clonotype was seen many times. The chain couples TRBV6-6 to TRBJ1-6; no firm D call. The ends were cut back, 4 bases at V and 14 bases at J, with 18 bases in the middle. CDR3 length equals 14 residues. Per the germline V gene, CDR1 is MNHNY and CDR2 is SVGAGI (reference sequence). The CDR3 loop reads CASSSDSVGRTLHF. CDR3 bases: TGTGCCAGCAGTTCGGACTCCGTGGGGAGGACCCTCCACTTT.

This clonotype was counted ten times or more. The genes are TRBV27 and TRBJ2-4; TRBD1 agrees at 7 bases. Trimming removed 9 bases from V and 6 bases from J; junction bases left unmatched: 14. Germline V CDR1 and CDR2: MNHEY, SMNVEV (reference sequence). The CDR3 consists of 15 residues. In nucleotides, the CDR3 is TGTGCCAGGGCCATCCGGAAGGGACAGAGAAACATTCAGTACTTC. Its protein product is CARAIRKGQRNIQYF.

This clonotype was picked up many times. The gene calls are TRBV7-2 and TRBJ1-6, with D perhaps matching TRBD1 (6 bases). The germline V and J ends were trimmed by 3 bases and 9 bases, with 12 bases remaining between them. Germline V gene data show CDR1 as SGHTA and CDR2 as FQGNSA. This CDR3 is built from 14 residues. DNA for the CDR3: TGTGCCAGCAGCTTGGGGGGGGCCGGTTCACCCCTCCACTTT. As protein: CASSLGGAGSPLHF. The full variable domain, its missing parts supplied by reference TRBV7-2 and TRBJ1-6, is GAGVSQSPSNKVTEKGKDVELRCDPISGHTALYWYRQSLGQGLEFLIYFQGNSAPDKSGLPSDRFSAERTGGSVSTLTIQRTQQEDSAVYLCASSLGGAGSPLHFGNGTRLTVT.

The rearrangement links TRBV29-1 to TRBJ2-5; a possible D gene is TRBD1 (6 bases). This CDR3 comprises 13 residues. The germline V gene encodes CDR1 SQVTM and CDR2 ANQGSEA. Deletions cut 4 bases from V and 0 bases from J, with 9 bases between. This CDR3 is CSVAGQDQETQYF. DNA of the CDR3: TGCAGCGTTGCGGGACAAGACCAAGAGACCCAGTACTTC.

This clonotype was counted at least ten times. The V call is TRBV29-1, the J call TRBJ2-7; 8 nucleotides agree with TRBD2. CDR3 length: 13 amino acids. CDR1 and CDR2 from the germline V gene are SQVTM and ANQGSEA. V shed 1 base and J 2 bases; nucleotides not matched to a gene: 1. Here the CDR3 reads CSVEGAGAYEQYF. CDR3 DNA sequence: TGCAGCGTTGAAGGAGCGGGAGCCTACGAGCAGTACTTC.

The chain joins TRBV29-1 to TRBJ1-5; D is unresolved. The CDR3 extends over 13 amino acids. V was trimmed by 6 bases and J by 6 bases, leaving 15 bases between them. Germline loops: CDR1 SQVTM, CDR2 ANQGSEA. Here the CDR3 DNA reads TGCAGCGTGGGCACAGAGCTAGGTCAGCCCCAGCATTTT. Translating it yields CSVGTELGQPQHF.

This rearrangement joins TRBV4-1 to TRBJ1-2; D is ambiguous. V lost 1 base and J lost 5, with 8 bases in between. The CDR3 consists of 13 residues. CDR1 and CDR2 from the germline V gene are MGHRA and YSYEKL. CDR3 in amino acids: CASSQGAEYGYTF. The DNA for the CDR3 is TGCGCCAGCAGCCAAGGGGCCGAGTATGGCTACACCTTC.

This sequence joins TRBV10-2 and TRBJ2-1; 10 bases are a match to TRBD2. Germline V CDR1 and CDR2: WSHSY, SAAADI. The CDR3 contains 16 residues. J was trimmed by 0 bases and V by 6 bases; bases with no gene match: 5. The CDR3 DNA reads as TGCGCCAGCAGAAACGGACTAGCGGTCTCCTACAATGAGCAGTTCTTC. Translated: CASRNGLAVSYNEQFF.

This clonotype was counted only a few times. This chain links TRBV20-1 with TRBJ1-2, with D unresolved. The germline gives CDR1 DFQATT, CDR2 SNEGSKA (reference sequence). This CDR3 contains 13 residues. V lost 6 bases, J lost 4 bases, and 15 bases lay in between. The DNA for the CDR3 is TGCAGTGCCCAACCTGGGCCCCTCTATGGCTACACCTTC. The encoded protein is CSAQPGPLYGYTF.

The chain is built from TRBV28 and TRBJ2-5, with D perhaps TRBD1 or TRBD2 (6 bases each). Germline V gene lookup returns CDR1 MDHEN and CDR2 SYDVKM. V was shortened by 2 bases and J by 12 bases, with 13 bases between the two germline ends. This CDR3 is 12 amino acids long. The CDR3, as DNA: TGTGCCAGCAGTTTACTGGGGGGCGGAGAGTACTTC. Translating gives CASSLLGGGEYF.

This clonotype was seen a few times. This chain joins TRBV7-2 and TRBJ2-1; 11 nucleotides line up with TRBD2. The length of the CDR3 is 18 residues. V shed 2 bases, J shed 7 bases, and the junction held 13 bases outside the gene matches. Looked up from germline, CDR1 is SGHTA and CDR2 is FQGNSA. CDR3 region: CASSLRLPTSGGLNEQFF. DNA for the CDR3: TGTGCCAGCAGCTTACGCCTACCAACTAGCGGGGGCCTTAATGAGCAGTTCTTC.

The J gene is TRBJ1-6, the V gene TRBV11-3, with D perhaps matching TRBD1 (5 bases). This CDR3 has 15 residues. Trimming shortened V by 0 bases and J by 10 bases, and 13 bases separated the two germline ends. Germline values: CDR1 SGHNT, CDR2 YENEEA. CDR3 in DNA: TGTGCCAGCAGCTTAGACTCTGGAAGGGGATCACCCCTCCACTTT. This translates into CASSLDSGRGSPLHF.

This clonotype was counted many times. This chain links TRBV3-1 with TRBJ2-7, with TRBD2 matching over 7 bases. V was pared by 1 base and J by 2 bases, with 5 bases of the junction left unmatched. The CDR3 has 15 residues. From germline, CDR1 is LGHDT and CDR2 YNNKEL (reference sequence). The CDR3 DNA is TGTGCCAGCAGCCAAGTGCCGGGGGGACCCTACGAGCAGTACTTC. Amino acid sequence: CASSQVPGGPYEQYF.

This clonotype was detected ten times or more. The chain has TRBV7-9 and TRBJ1-6, with a weak D call TRBD1 (5 bases). Per germline, CDR1 SEHNR and CDR2 FQNEAQ (reference sequence). The CDR3 extends over 15 amino acids. The V gene lost 2 bases and the J gene lost 6 bases, with 11 bases spanning the gap. The CDR3 region has the DNA TGTGCCAGCAGCTTATCTGGGGGACTTAATTCACCCCTCCACTTT. Residues: CASSLSGGLNSPLHF.

The chain combines TRBV12-3 or TRBV12-4 with TRBJ1-6, with a weak D call TRBD1 (5 bases). Between the trimmed V and J ends, which lost 3 bases and 8 bases, there was a span of 14 bases. This CDR3 has 15 residues. CDR3 DNA: TGTGCCAGCAGTTTGGGGCCCCGGCACGATTCACCCCTCCACTTT. Its protein product is CASSLGPRHDSPLHF.

This clonotype showed up many times. The rearrangement joins TRBV7-2 to TRBJ1-1; no reliable D call. Per germline, CDR1 SGHTA and CDR2 FQGNSA. Deletions cut 3 bases from V and 0 bases from J, with 8 bases between. The CDR3 contains 14 residues. The CDR3 nucleotides read TGTGCCAGCAGCTTTGGAGCGATGAACACTGAAGCTTTCTTT. It encodes CASSFGAMNTEAFF.

There are many counts of this clonotype. The chain joins TRBV7-9 to TRBJ2-6; D ambiguous. The germline V gene has CDR1 SEHNR and CDR2 FQNEAQ (reference sequence). Trimming shortened V by 1 base and J by 0 bases, and 4 bases separated the two germline ends. CDR3 length equals 15 residues. DNA for the CDR3: TGTGCCAGCAGCTTAGGGGGCTCTGGGGCCAACGTCCTGACTTTC. It specifies CASSLGGSGANVLTF.

This clonotype occurred many times. The genes are TRBV10-3 and TRBJ1-1; 10 bases are shared with TRBD1. The CDR3 loop spans 16 amino acids. V trimming: 3 bases; J trimming: 2 bases; junction bases outside the gene matches: 6. Germline lookup yields CDR1 ENHRY and CDR2 SYGVKD. This chain's CDR3 is CAISDIKTGGNTEAFF. CDR3 sequence (DNA): TGTGCCATCAGTGATATTAAGACAGGGGGCAACACTGAAGCTTTCTTT.

This clonotype was detected a few times. V gene TRBV12-3 or TRBV12-4 combines with J gene TRBJ1-6, with D possibly TRBD1 on 6 matching bases. This CDR3 has 12 residues. V dropped 2 bases and J dropped 14 bases, with 10 bases sitting between them. The DNA for the CDR3 is TGTGCCAGCAGTTTACAGGGGATGGCCCTCCACTTT. This codes for CASSLQGMALHF.

CDR3 sequence (DNA): TGCAGCGTTGCACAGGGGGTTAATCAGCCCCAGCATTTT. It codes for CSVAQGVNQPQHF. V is TRBV29-1 and J is TRBJ1-5, with 8 bases that match TRBD1. With 4 bases clipped from V and 4 bases from J, the junction kept 3 bases outside the gene matches. CDR3 length: 13 residues. Per the germline V gene, CDR1 is SQVTM and CDR2 is ANQGSEA.

The chain combines TRBV3-1 with TRBJ2-7; the match to TRBD2 covers 7 bases. Germline CDR1 LGHDT, CDR2 YNNKEL (reference sequence). The J segment lost 3 bases and the V segment lost 4 bases, leaving 9 bases of the junction unmatched. The CDR3 is made up of 15 amino acids. The CDR3: CASSPEKSGDYEQYF. In DNA form, the CDR3 reads TGTGCCAGCAGCCCGGAGAAAAGCGGGGACTACGAGCAGTACTTC.

On this clonotype: A much larger clone sits a single nucleotide away, making a read error possible. The rearrangement links TRBV6-2 or TRBV6-3 to TRBJ2-1; D gene uncertain. The CDR3 extends over 14 amino acids. The V end was cut by 10 bases, the J end by 1 base, with 14 bases between. The germline V gene has CDR1 MNHEY and CDR2 SVGEGT. The CDR3 DNA reads TGTGCCACCCGTTGGACCACATCCTACAATGAGCAGTTCTTC. Its protein product is CATRWTTSYNEQFF.

At least ten counts were recorded for this clonotype. The chain carries TRBV6-5 and TRBJ1-3, with D possibly matching TRBD1 (5 bases). CDR3 length equals 17 residues. CDR1 and CDR2 from the germline V gene are MNHEY and SVGAGI. V gave up 0 bases and J gave up 0 bases, with 12 bases separating them. CDR3: CASSYSRDANSGNTIYF. Here the CDR3 DNA reads TGTGCCAGCAGTTACTCCCGGGACGCCAACTCTGGAAACACCATATATTTT.

This rearrangement joins TRBV29-1 to TRBJ1-4, with 7 nucleotides matching TRBD1. Germline values: CDR1 SQVTM, CDR2 ANQGSEA. The CDR3 covers 14 residues. V gave up 1 base and J gave up 7 bases; unmatched junction bases: 6. The CDR3: CSVEVQGQGEKLFF. CDR3 DNA: TGCAGCGTTGAAGTACAGGGGCAGGGTGAAAAACTGTTTTTT.

Only a few counts were recorded for this clonotype. This chain links TRBV12-3 or TRBV12-4 with TRBJ2-7; D ambiguous. Trimming stripped 6 bases from V and 0 bases from J, with 9 bases between. The CDR3 length is 13 residues. The CDR3 DNA sequence: TGTGCCAGCAGGGCCTTCAGCTCCTACGAGCAGTACTTC. It yields the protein CASRAFSSYEQYF.

This clonotype was counted at least ten times. The rearrangement links TRBV6-5 to TRBJ2-3; D not resolved. CDR3 length: 12 amino acids. Germline V gene sequence: CDR1 MNHEY, CDR2 SVGAGI. The V and J ends lost 6 bases and 3 bases respectively, with 7 bases between them. The CDR3 DNA sequence: TGTGCCAGCAGGGATGGGACAGATACGCAGTATTTT. As protein: CASRDGTDTQYF.

The sample holds many counts of this clonotype. The CDR3 DNA follows: TGCGCCAGCAGCTTGGGGATAGGACAGCCCCAGCATTTT. This codes for CASSLGIGQPQHF. This rearrangement joins TRBV5-1 to TRBJ1-5, with D unclear. From germline, CDR1 is SGHRS and CDR2 YFSETQ. V lost 0 bases to trimming and J lost 7 bases, with 8 bases between them. The CDR3 sequence is 13 residues long.

This clonotype appeared many times. The genes are TRBV20-1 and TRBJ2-3; the match to TRBD1 covers 8 bases. Germline CDR1 is DFQATT and CDR2 is SNEGSKA (reference sequence). The CDR3 consists of 14 residues. Unmatched junction bases numbered 2, after V lost 1 base and J lost 2 bases. This CDR3 reads CSARGDRTTDTQYF. In DNA form, the CDR3 reads TGCAGTGCTAGAGGGGACAGGACCACAGATACGCAGTATTTT.

This clonotype was observed many times. The V call is TRBV29-1, the J call TRBJ1-1, with D tentatively TRBD1 (5 bases). Trimming shortened V by 8 bases and J by 3 bases, and 22 bases separated the two germline ends. This CDR3 has 15 amino acids. CDR1 is SQVTM and CDR2 is ANQGSEA in the germline V gene. This CDR3 is CSTHGVGGVHTEAFF. The CDR3, as DNA: TGCAGCACCCACGGTGTGGGGGGAGTCCACACTGAAGCTTTCTTT. The full variable domain, its missing parts supplied by reference TRBV29-1 and TRBJ1-1, is SAVISQKPSRDICQRGTSLTIQCQVDSQVTMMFWYRQQPGQSLTLIATANQGSEATYESGFVIDKFPISRPNLTFSTLTVSNMSPEDSSIYLCSTHGVGGVHTEAFFGQGTRLTVV.

This clonotype has more than one count but fewer than ten. The chain links TRBV3-1 to TRBJ2-7; D unresolved. Germline V CDR1 and CDR2: LGHDT, YNNKEL (reference sequence). Trimming took off 6 bases at V and 4 bases at J, with 10 bases between the two ends. The CDR3 runs 12 residues. This CDR3 is CASSHRDYEQYF. The CDR3 DNA sequence: TGTGCCAGCAGTCACCGTGATTACGAGCAGTACTTC.

This clonotype was detected a few times. The chain combines TRBV24-1 with TRBJ2-5; 9 bases line up with TRBD1. The CDR3 contains 15 residues. V shed 3 bases, J shed 4 bases, and the junction held 5 bases outside the gene matches. Germline CDR1 KGHDR, CDR2 SFDVKD. CDR3 bases: TGTGCCACCAGTGATCCGGGACAGGGTGTAGAGACCCAGTACTTC. It yields the protein CATSDPGQGVETQYF.

This clonotype was recorded at least ten times. CDR3 DNA sequence: TGCAGTGCTAGATTAGGGGAGGGAGTTTACGGCAATGAGCAGTTCTTC. Protein: CSARLGEGVYGNEQFF. The genes are TRBV20-1 and TRBJ2-1; 7 positions agree with TRBD2. CDR1 and CDR2 (germline): DFQATT, SNEGSKA (reference sequence). With V trimmed by 2 bases and J by 6 bases, 13 bases remained unmatched. The CDR3 contains 16 residues.